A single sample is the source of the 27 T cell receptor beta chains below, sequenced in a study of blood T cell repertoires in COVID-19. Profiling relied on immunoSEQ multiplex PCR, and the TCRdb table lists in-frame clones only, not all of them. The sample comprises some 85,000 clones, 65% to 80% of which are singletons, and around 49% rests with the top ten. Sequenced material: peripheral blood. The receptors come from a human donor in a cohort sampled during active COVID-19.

DNA for the CDR3: TGTGCCAGCAGAACCACCCAGGGTAGCTACAATGAGCAGTTCTTC. It translates to CASRTTQGSYNEQFF. This rearrangement joins TRBV27 to TRBJ2-1, with D possibly matching TRBD1 (5 bases). Germline V lookup: CDR1 MNHEY, CDR2 SMNVEV (reference sequence). This CDR3 comprises 15 residues. The V end lost 6 bases, the J end lost 3 bases, and 15 bases lay between the germline ends.

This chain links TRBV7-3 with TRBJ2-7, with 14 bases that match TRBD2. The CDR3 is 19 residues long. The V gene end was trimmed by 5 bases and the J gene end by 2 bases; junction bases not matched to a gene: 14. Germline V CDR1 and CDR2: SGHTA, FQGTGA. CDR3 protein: CASSLTGTSGRGGAYEQYF. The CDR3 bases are TGTGCCAGCAGCCTTACCGGGACTAGCGGGAGAGGTGGGGCCTACGAGCAGTACTTC.

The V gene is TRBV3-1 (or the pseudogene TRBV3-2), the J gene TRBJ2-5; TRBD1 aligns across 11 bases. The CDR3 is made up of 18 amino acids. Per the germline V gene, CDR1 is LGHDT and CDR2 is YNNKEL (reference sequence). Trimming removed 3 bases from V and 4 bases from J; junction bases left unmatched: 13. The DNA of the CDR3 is TGTGCCAGCAGCCATGGGACAGGGGGTTCCTTCTTCGGAGAGACCCAGTACTTC. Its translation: CASSHGTGGSFFGETQYF.

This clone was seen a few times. CDR3 loop: CASSVDGDTGELFF. The CDR3 region has the DNA TGTGCCAGCAGTGTCGACGGGGACACCGGGGAGCTGTTTTTT. The rearrangement uses TRBV2 and TRBJ2-2; D is perhaps TRBD2 (5 bases). There are 14 residues in the CDR3. The germline V and J ends were trimmed by 4 bases and 3 bases, with 9 bases remaining between them. CDR1 and CDR2 (germline): SNHLY, FYNNEI.

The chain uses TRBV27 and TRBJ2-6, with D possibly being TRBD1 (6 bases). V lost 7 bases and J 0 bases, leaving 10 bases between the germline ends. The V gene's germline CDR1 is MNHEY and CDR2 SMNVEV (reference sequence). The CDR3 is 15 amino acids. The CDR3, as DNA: TGTGCCAGCACCACCAGGGGCTCTGGGGCCAACGTCCTGACTTTC. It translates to CASTTRGSGANVLTF.

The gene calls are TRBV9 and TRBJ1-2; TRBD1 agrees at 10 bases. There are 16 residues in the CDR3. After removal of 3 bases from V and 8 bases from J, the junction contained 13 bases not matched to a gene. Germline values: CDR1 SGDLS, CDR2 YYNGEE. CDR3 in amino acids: CASSATGTGAIEGYTF. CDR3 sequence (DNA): TGTGCCAGCAGCGCAACCGGGACAGGGGCTATCGAGGGCTACACCTTC.

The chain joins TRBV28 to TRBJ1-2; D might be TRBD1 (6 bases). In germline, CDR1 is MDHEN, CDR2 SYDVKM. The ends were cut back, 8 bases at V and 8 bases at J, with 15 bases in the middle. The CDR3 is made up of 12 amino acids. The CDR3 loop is CASQGSWGGYTF. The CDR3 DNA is TGTGCCAGCCAGGGGTCATGGGGCGGCTACACCTTC.

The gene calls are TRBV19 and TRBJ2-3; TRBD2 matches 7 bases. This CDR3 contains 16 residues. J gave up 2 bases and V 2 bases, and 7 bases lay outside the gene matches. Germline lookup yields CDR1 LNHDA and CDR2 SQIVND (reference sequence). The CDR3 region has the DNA TGTGCCAGTAGTATAAGGGTGACTAGCTCCACAGATACGCAGTATTTT. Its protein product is CASSIRVTSSTDTQYF.

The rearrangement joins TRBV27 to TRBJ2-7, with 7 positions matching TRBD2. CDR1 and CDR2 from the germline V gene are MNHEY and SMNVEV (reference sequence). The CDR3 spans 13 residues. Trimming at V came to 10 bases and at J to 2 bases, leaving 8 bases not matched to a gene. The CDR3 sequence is CATSAGQTYEQYF. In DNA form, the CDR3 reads TGTGCCACCTCAGCGGGGCAGACCTACGAGCAGTACTTC.

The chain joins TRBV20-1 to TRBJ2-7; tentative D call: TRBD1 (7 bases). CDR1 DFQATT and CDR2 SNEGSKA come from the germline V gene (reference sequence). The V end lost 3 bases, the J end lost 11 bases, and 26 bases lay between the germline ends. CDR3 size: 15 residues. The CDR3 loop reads CSASSGQVALSAKYF. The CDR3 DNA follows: TGCAGTGCTAGTAGCGGACAGGTCGCTTTATCGGCTAAGTACTTC.

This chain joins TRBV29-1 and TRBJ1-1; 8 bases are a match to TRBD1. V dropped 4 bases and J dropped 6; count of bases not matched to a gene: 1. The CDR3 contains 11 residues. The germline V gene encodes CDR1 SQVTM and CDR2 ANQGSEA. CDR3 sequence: CSVGQGSEAFF. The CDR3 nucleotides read TGCAGCGTTGGACAGGGGTCTGAAGCTTTCTTT.

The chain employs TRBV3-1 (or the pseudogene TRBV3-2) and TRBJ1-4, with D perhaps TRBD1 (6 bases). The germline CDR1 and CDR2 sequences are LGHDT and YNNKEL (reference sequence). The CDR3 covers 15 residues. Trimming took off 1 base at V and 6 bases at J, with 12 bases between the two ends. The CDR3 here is CASSQGRGADEKLFF. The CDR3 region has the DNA TGTGCCAGCAGCCAAGGGCGGGGGGCCGATGAAAAACTGTTTTTT.

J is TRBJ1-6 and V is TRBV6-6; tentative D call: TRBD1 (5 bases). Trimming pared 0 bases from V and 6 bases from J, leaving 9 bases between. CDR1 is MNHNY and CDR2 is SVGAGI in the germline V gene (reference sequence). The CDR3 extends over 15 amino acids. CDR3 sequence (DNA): TGTGCCAGCAGTTACTCGGCAGGGTTTAATTCACCCCTCCACTTT. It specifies CASSYSAGFNSPLHF.

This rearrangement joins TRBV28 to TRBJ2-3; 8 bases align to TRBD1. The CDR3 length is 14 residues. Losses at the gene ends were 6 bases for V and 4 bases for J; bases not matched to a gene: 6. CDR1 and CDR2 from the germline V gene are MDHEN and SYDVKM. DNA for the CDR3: TGTGCCAGCAGAAGGACAGGGCGGTCAGATACGCAGTATTTT. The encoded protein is CASRRTGRSDTQYF.

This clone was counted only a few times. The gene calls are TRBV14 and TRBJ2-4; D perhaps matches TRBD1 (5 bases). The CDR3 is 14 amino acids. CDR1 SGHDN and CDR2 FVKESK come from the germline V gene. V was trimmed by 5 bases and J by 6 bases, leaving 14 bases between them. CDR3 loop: CASSWGTGSNIQYF. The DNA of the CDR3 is TGTGCCAGCAGCTGGGGCACGGGCTCAAACATTCAGTACTTC. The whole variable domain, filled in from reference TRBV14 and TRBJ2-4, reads EAGVTQFPSHSVIEKGQTVTLRCDPISGHDNLYWYRRVMGKEIKFLLHFVKESKQDESGMPNNRFLAERTGGTYSTLKVQPAELEDSGVYFCASSWGTGSNIQYFGAGTRLSVL.

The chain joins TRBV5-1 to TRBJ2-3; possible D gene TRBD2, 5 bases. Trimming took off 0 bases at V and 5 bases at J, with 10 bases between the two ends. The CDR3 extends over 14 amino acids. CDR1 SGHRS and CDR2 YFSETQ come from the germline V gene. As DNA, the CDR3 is TGCGCCAGCAGCTTGGCGGGAATGGGAGATACGCAGTATTTT. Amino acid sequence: CASSLAGMGDTQYF. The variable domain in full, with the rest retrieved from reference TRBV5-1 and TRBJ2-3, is KAGVTQTPRYLIKTRGQQVTLSCSPISGHRSVSWYQQTPGQGLQFLFEYFSETQRNKGNFPGRFSGRQFSNSRSEMNVSTLELGDSALYLCASSLAGMGDTQYFGPGTRLTVL.

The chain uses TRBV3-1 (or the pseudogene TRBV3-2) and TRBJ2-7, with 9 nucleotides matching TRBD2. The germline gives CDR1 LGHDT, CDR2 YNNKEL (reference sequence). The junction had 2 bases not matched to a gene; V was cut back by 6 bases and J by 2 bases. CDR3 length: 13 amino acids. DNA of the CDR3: TGTGCCAGCAGGACTAGCGGTACCTACGAGCAGTACTTC. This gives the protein CASRTSGTYEQYF.

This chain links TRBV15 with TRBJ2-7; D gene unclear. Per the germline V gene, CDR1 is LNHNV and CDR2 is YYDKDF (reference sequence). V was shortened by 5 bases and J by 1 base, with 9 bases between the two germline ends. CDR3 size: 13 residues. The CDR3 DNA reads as TGTGCCACCAGCGAACAGAGATCCTACGAGCAGTACTTC. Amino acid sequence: CATSEQRSYEQYF.

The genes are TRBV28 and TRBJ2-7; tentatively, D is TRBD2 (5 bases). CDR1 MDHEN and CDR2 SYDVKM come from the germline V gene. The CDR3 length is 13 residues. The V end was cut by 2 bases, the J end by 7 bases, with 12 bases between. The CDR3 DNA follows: TGTGCCAGCAGTTTACATACGGACTCAGAGCAGTACTTC. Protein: CASSLHTDSEQYF.

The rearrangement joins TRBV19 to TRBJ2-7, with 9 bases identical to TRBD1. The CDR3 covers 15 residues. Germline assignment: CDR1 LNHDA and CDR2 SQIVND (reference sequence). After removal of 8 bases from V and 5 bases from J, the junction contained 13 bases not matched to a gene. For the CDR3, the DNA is TGTGCCAGTCCTAATCCGGGACAGGGAAGGGACGAGCAGTACTTC. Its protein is CASPNPGQGRDEQYF. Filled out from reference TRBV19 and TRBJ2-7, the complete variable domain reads DGGITQSPKYLFRKEGQNVTLSCEQNLNHDAMYWYRQDPGQGLRLIYYSQIVNDFQKGDIAEGYSVSREKKESFPLTVTSAQKNPTAFYLCASPNPGQGRDEQYFGPGTRLTVT.

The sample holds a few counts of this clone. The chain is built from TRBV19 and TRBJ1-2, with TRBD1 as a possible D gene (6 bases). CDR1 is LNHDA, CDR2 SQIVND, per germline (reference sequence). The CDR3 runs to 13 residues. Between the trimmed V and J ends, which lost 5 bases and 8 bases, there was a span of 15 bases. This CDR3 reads CASSGGEVNGYTF. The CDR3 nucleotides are TGTGCCAGTAGTGGGGGCGAGGTGAACGGCTACACCTTC.

The CDR3 DNA sequence: TGCGCCAGCAGAGACAGGGGGCATACCGGGGAGCTGTTTTTT. Its translation: CASRDRGHTGELFF. The rearrangement uses TRBV4-3 and TRBJ2-2, with TRBD1 matching over 10 bases. The CDR3 consists of 14 residues. V lost 6 bases, J lost 5 bases, and 3 bases stayed unmatched. Germline CDR1 is LGHNA and CDR2 is YSLEER.

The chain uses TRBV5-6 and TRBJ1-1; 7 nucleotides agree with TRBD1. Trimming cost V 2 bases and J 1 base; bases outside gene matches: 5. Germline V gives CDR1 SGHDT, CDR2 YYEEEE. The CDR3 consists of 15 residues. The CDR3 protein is CASSFYRGGNTEAFF. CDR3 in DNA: TGTGCCAGCAGCTTCTACAGGGGCGGGAACACTGAAGCTTTCTTT.

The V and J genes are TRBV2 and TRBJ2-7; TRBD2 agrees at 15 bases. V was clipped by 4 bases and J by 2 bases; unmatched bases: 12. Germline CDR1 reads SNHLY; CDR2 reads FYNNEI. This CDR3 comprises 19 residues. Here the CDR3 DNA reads TGTGCCAGCAGTGTGGACGGGACTAGCGGGAGGCCTAGGACCTACGAGCAGTACTTC. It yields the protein CASSVDGTSGRPRTYEQYF. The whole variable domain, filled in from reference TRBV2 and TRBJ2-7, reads EPEVTQTPSHQVTQMGQEVILRCVPISNHLYFYWYRQILGQKVEFLVSFYNNEISEKSEIFDDQFSVERPDGSNFTLKIRSTKLEDSAMYFCASSVDGTSGRPRTYEQYFGPGTRLTVT.

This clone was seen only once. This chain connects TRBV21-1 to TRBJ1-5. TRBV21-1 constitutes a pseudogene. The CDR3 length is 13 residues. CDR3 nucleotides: TGTGCCAGCAGCAAGACTCTACCCCAGCCCCAGCATTTT. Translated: CASSKTLPQPQHF.

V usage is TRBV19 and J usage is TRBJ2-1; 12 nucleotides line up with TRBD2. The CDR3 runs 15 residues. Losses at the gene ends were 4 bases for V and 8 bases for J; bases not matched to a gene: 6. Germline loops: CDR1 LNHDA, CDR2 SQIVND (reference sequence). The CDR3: CASSTRTSGKDEQFF. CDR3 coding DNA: TGTGCCAGTAGTACTCGGACTAGCGGGAAGGATGAGCAGTTCTTC. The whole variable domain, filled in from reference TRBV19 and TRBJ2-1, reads DGGITQSPKYLFRKEGQNVTLSCEQNLNHDAMYWYRQDPGQGLRLIYYSQIVNDFQKGDIAEGYSVSREKKESFPLTVTSAQKNPTAFYLCASSTRTSGKDEQFFGPGTRLTVL.

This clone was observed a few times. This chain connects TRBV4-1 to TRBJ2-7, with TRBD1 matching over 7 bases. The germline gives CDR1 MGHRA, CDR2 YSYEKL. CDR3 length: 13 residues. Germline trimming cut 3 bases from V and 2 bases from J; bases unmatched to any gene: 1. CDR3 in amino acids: CASSQGQTYEQYF. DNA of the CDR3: TGCGCCAGCAGCCAGGGACAGACCTACGAGCAGTACTTC.